This record looks at one TCR beta chain sequence and its context. Its specificity is unknown. This sample is part of a study of cytomegalovirus exposure and HLA in healthy donors. Whole-study findings and limits: The study put under 200 TCR beta chains on its list as cytomegalovirus-associated.

PCR primers comprised 60 Vbeta and 13 Jbeta primers. The method was immunoSEQ multiplex PCR; TCRdb's version includes in-frame clones alone and lacks a portion of them. The sample yields fewer than 200,000 clones, roughly 80% seen once. The CDR3 length is 15 residues. V lost 5 bases, J lost 2 bases, and 8 bases stayed unmatched. The V gene's germline CDR1 is SGHTA and CDR2 FQGNSA. Sequencing input: PBMCs. This chain joins TRBV7-2 and TRBJ2-5, with 7 bases matching TRBD1. This clonotype was obtained from a female donor in good health and CMV-seronegative. The CDR3 region has the DNA TGTGCCAGCAGCAGGAGACCGGGACAGCAAGAGACCCAGTACTTC. This encodes CASSRRPGQQETQYF.